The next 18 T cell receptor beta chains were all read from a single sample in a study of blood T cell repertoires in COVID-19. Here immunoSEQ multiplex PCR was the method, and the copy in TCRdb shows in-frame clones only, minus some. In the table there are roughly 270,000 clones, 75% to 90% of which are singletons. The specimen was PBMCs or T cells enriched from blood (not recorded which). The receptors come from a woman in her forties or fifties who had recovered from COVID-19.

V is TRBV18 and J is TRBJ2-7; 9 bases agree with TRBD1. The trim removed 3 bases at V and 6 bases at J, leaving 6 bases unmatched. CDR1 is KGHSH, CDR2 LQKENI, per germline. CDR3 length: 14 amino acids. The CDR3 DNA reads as TGTGCCAGCTCACCGGGACAGGGTTCCGGCGAGCAGTACTTC. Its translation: CASSPGQGSGEQYF.

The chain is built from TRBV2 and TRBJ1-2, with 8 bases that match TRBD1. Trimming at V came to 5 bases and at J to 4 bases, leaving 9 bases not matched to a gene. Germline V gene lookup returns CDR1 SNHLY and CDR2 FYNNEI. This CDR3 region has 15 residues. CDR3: CASSIQGGQGYGYTF. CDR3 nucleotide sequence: TGTGCCAGCAGTATACAGGGGGGGCAGGGCTATGGCTACACCTTC.

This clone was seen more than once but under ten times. The CDR3 loop is CASSFGTGLLDTEAFF. CDR3 bases: TGCGCCAGCAGCTTCGGCACAGGGTTGTTGGACACTGAAGCTTTCTTT. The chain is built from TRBV5-1 and TRBJ1-1; D perhaps matches TRBD1 (6 bases). V was clipped by 2 bases and J by 3 bases, with 17 bases between them. The CDR3 consists of 16 residues. The germline V gene has CDR1 SGHRS and CDR2 YFSETQ. The full variable domain, completed using reference TRBV5-1 and TRBJ1-1, is KAGVTQTPRYLIKTRGQQVTLSCSPISGHRSVSWYQQTPGQGLQFLFEYFSETQRNKGNFPGRFSGRQFSNSRSEMNVSTLELGDSALYLCASSFGTGLLDTEAFFGQGTRLTVV.

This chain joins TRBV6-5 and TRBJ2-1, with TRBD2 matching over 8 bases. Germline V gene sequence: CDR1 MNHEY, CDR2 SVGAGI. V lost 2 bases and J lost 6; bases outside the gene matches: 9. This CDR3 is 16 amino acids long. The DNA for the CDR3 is TGTGCCAGCAGTTACGGCGGGGGGCGACCGGGCAATGAGCAGTTCTTC. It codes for CASSYGGGRPGNEQFF.

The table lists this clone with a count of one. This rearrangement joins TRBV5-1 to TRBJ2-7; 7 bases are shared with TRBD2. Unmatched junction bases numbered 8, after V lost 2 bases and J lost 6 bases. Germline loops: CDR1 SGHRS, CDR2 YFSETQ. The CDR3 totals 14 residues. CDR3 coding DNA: TGCGCCAGCAGCTTATTGCGGGAGTCCGTCGAGCAGTACTTC. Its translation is CASSLLRESVEQYF. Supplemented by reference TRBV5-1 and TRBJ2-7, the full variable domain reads KAGVTQTPRYLIKTRGQQVTLSCSPISGHRSVSWYQQTPGQGLQFLFEYFSETQRNKGNFPGRFSGRQFSNSRSEMNVSTLELGDSALYLCASSLLRESVEQYFGPGTRLTVT.

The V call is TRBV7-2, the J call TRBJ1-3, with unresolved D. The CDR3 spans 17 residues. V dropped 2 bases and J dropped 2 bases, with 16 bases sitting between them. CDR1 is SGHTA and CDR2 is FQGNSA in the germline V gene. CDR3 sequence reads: CASSLLGRPKPGNTIYF. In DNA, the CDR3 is TGTGCCAGCAGCTTATTAGGCAGGCCCAAACCTGGAAACACCATATATTTT.

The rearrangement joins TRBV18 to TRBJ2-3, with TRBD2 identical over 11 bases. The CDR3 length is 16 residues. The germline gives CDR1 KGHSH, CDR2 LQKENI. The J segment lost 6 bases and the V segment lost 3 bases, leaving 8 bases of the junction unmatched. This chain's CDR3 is CASSPYSGGGHDTQYF. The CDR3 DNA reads TGTGCCAGCTCACCCTATAGCGGGGGGGGCCATGATACGCAGTATTTT.

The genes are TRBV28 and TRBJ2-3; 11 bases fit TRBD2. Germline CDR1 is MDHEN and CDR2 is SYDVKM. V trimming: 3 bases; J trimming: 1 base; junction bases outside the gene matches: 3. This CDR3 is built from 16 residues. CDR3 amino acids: CASSLPTSGGTDTQYF. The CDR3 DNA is TGTGCCAGCAGTTTGCCGACTAGCGGGGGCACAGATACGCAGTATTTT.

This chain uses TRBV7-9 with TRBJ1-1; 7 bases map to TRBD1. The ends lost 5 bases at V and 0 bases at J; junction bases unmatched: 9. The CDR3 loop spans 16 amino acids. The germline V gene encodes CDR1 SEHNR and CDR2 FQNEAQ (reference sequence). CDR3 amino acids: CASSLSPGTVNTEAFF. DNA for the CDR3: TGTGCCAGCAGCCTATCCCCCGGGACAGTGAACACTGAAGCTTTCTTT.

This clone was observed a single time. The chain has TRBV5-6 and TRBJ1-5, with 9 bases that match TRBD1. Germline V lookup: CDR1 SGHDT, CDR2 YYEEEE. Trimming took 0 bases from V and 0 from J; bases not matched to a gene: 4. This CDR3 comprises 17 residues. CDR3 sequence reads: CASSLGQGGYSNQPQHF. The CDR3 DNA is TGTGCCAGCAGCTTGGGACAGGGGGGCTATAGCAATCAGCCCCAGCATTTT.

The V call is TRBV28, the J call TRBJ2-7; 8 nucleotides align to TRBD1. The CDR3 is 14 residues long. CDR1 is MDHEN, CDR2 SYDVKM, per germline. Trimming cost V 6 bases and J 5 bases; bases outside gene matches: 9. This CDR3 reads CASRGPGQAHEQYF. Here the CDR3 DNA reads TGTGCCAGCAGGGGTCCGGGACAGGCTCACGAGCAGTACTTC.

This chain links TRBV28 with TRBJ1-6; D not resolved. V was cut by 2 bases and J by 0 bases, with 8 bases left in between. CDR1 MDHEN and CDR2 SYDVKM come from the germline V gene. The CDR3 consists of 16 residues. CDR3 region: CASSLPLSSYNSPLHF. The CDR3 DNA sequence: TGTGCCAGCAGTTTACCCCTAAGCTCCTATAATTCACCCCTCCACTTT.

CDR3 residues: CASSLGGWRQYF. In DNA, the CDR3 is TGTGCCAGCAGCCTCGGGGGGTGGAGGCAGTACTTC. The chain uses TRBV14 and TRBJ2-7, with 7 bases fitting TRBD2. This CDR3 region has 12 residues. Germline trimming cut 4 bases from V and 9 bases from J; bases unmatched to any gene: 6. Germline CDR1 and CDR2: SGHDN and FVKESK. Together with reference TRBV14 and TRBJ2-7, the CDR3 gives the full variable domain: EAGVTQFPSHSVIEKGQTVTLRCDPISGHDNLYWYRRVMGKEIKFLLHFVKESKQDESGMPNNRFLAERTGGTYSTLKVQPAELEDSGVYFCASSLGGWRQYFGPGTRLTVT.

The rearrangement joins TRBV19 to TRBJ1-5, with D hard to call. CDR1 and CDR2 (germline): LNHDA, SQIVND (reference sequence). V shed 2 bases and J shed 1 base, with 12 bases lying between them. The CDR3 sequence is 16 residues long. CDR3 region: CASSIIVSGSNQPQHF. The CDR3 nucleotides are TGTGCCAGTAGTATAATCGTGTCGGGAAGCAATCAGCCCCAGCATTTT.

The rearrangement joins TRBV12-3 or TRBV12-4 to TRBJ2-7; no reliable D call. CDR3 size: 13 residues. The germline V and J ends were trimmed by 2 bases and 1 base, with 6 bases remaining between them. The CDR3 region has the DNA TGTGCCAGCAGTTTACTCGAGTCCTACGAGCAGTACTTC. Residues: CASSLLESYEQYF.

CDR3 bases: TGTGCCAGCAGCCACAGGACAGGGGGCGGGAAATATAGCAATCAGCCCCAGCATTTT. It yields the protein CASSHRTGGGKYSNQPQHF. The rearrangement joins TRBV14 to TRBJ1-5; TRBD1 agrees at 11 bases. Germline assignment: CDR1 SGHDN and CDR2 FVKESK. V lost 3 bases, J lost 0 bases, and 10 bases stayed unmatched. The CDR3 is 19 residues long. Based on the CDR3 plus reference TRBV14 and TRBJ1-5, the full variable domain is EAGVTQFPSHSVIEKGQTVTLRCDPISGHDNLYWYRRVMGKEIKFLLHFVKESKQDESGMPNNRFLAERTGGTYSTLKVQPAELEDSGVYFCASSHRTGGGKYSNQPQHFGDGTRLSIL.

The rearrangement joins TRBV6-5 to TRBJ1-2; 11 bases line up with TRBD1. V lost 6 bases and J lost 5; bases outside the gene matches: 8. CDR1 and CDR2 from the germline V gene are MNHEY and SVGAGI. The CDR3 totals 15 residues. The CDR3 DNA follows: TGTGCCAGCAGAGAGAACCGGGACAGGGGGTATGGCTACACCTTC. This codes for CASRENRDRGYGYTF.

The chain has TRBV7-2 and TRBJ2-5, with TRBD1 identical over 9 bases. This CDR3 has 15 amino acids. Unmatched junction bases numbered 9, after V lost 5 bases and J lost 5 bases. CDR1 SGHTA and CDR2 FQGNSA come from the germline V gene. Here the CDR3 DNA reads TGTGCCAGCAGCGGACCTCACAGGGGGCAGGAGACCCAGTACTTC. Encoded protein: CASSGPHRGQETQYF.